The rows below give T cell receptor beta chains drawn from one sample of a study of T-cell reconstitution after alpha-beta-depleted transplantation in children. TCRdb ran MiXCR on the PCR reads and lists one entry per CDR3 protein. The sample carries more than 400,000 distinct CDR3 sequences, about an eighth recorded once. This sample comprised PBMCs, mostly from graft donor cells, obtained 180 days after TCRalphabeta/CD19-depleted stem cell transplant. The source of these receptors is a female patient aged 2-10 years who had a stem cell transplant for aplastic anemia, so the T cells may come from the graft donor. CDR3s include the opening cysteine and the closing phenylalanine or tryptophan. The D gene is left open where the match is weak. For some rows the clone size is stated as once, few or many, or as a class when expanded; others skip it.

J | D | size | V | DNA | CDR3
TRBJ2-1 | NA | few | TRBV27 | TGTGCCAGCAATTTGCGGGGTAACTACAATGAGCAGTTCTTC | CASNLRGNYNEQFF
TRBJ2-1 | NA | few | TRBV12-3/TRBV12-4 | TGTGCCAGCAGTCCATTGGTGATTAGCTCCTACAATGAGCAGTTCTTC | CASSPLVISSYNEQFF
TRBJ1-1 | NA | few | TRBV5-6 | TGTGCCAGCAGCTTGCCCGTGGCCACTGAAGCTTTCTTT | CASSLPVATEAFF
TRBJ1-3 | NA | NA | TRBV7-3 | TGTGCCAGCAGCCAAGTCCCGGGGCCTGGAAACACCATATATTTT | CASSQVPGPGNTIYF
TRBJ2-1 | NA | few | TRBV20-1 | TGCAGTGCTAGAGCGGGAGCGGCCGGCAATGAGCAGTTCTTC | CSARAGAAGNEQFF
TRBJ2-1 | TRBD2 | few | TRBV28 | TGTGCCAGCAGTTCGGCACTAAGCGGGAGGGCCTATGAGCAGTTCTTC | CASSSALSGRAYEQFF
TRBJ1-2 | NA | NA | TRBV6-1 | TGTGCCAGCAGGGGCGGACCCGGGTCTAACTATGGCTACACCTTC | CASRGGPGSNYGYTF
TRBJ1-2 | NA | few | TRBV9 | TGTGCCAGCAGCGACCTGGCCCCTAACTATGGCTACACCTTC | CASSDLAPNYGYTF
TRBJ2-1 | TRBD2 | NA | TRBV10-3 | TGTGCCATACATAGCGGGATGGTAAATGAGCAGTTCTTC | CAIHSGMVNEQFF
TRBJ2-5 | NA | NA | TRBV28 | TGTGCCAGCAGTTTAATACAGGGCCGTGGGGAGACCCAGTACTTC | CASSLIQGRGETQYF
TRBJ2-7 | TRBD1 | NA | TRBV20-1 | TGCAGTGCAAACAGGGGGGTCCTCGAGCAGTACTTC | CSANRGVLEQYF
TRBJ2-2 | NA | NA | TRBV5-1 | TGCGCCAGCAGCTTGGAACAGGGCACCGGGGAGCTGTTTTTT | CASSLEQGTGELFF
TRBJ2-3 | NA | many | TRBV6-2/TRBV6-3 | TGTGCCAGCGCTCGACGGGGCGGAGCCACAGATACGCAGTATTTT | CASARRGGATDTQYF
TRBJ2-2 | TRBD1 | few | TRBV4-3 | TGCGCCAGCAGCCCCCGGGACAGGACCGGGGAGCTGTTTTTT | CASSPRDRTGELFF
TRBJ1-2 | TRBD1 | NA | TRBV7-8 | TGTGCCAGCAGCGTAGGGGGCGCGGTCTATGGCTACACCTTC | CASSVGGAVYGYTF
TRBJ2-1 | NA | many | TRBV21-1 | TGTGCCAGCAGCAGGGTGTGCGGTCTGCAGCGGGACTTGCAGTTCTTC | CASSRVCGLQRDLQFF
TRBJ2-1 | TRBD2 | many | TRBV5-1 | TGCGCCAGCAGCACCTATAGCGGGGGCAATGAGCAGTTCTTC | CASSTYSGGNEQFF
TRBJ1-2 | NA | NA | TRBV4-3 | TGCGCCAGCAGCCAAGATGGGGGGTCGAACTATGGCTACACCTTC | CASSQDGGSNYGYTF
TRBJ2-6 | NA | few | TRBV10-3 | TGTGCCATCAGCCCGGATCGGCGGGCAGGGGCCAACGTCCTGACTTTC | CAISPDRRAGANVLTF
TRBJ1-4 | NA | NA | TRBV6-1 | TGTGCCAGCAGTGAAATGACAGAGGAAGGTGAAAAACTGTTTTTT | CASSEMTEEGEKLFF
TRBJ2-3 | NA | NA | TRBV7-9 | TGTGCCAGCAGCTTAAATCCAGGGACAGATACGCAGTATTTT | CASSLNPGTDTQYF
TRBJ1-3 | NA | NA | TRBV7-9 | TGTGCCAGCAGCTTACCAGGGGCGCCTGGAAACACCATATATTTT | CASSLPGAPGNTIYF
TRBJ2-1 | TRBD2 | few | TRBV27 | TGTGCCAGCTCCTACGGCGGGGGTTACAATGAGCAGTTCTTC | CASSYGGGYNEQFF
TRBJ1-5 | NA | NA | TRBV28 | TGTGCCAGCAGTCCGGGGGACGGGGGATTCGGTCAGCCCCAGCATTTT | CASSPGDGGFGQPQHF
TRBJ2-4 | NA | NA | TRBV5-1 | TGCGCCAGCAGCTTTGTTTCGACAGCTTCCAAAAACATTCAGTACTTC | CASSFVSTASKNIQYF
TRBJ2-5 | TRBD2 | NA | TRBV29-1 | TGCAGCGTAACTAGCGGGAGGGCCATAGAGACCCAGTACTTC | CSVTSGRAIETQYF
TRBJ2-7 | TRBD2 | many | TRBV20-1 | TGCAGTGCTGCCGGGCGGGAGCGCTTTTTCGACGAGCAGTACTTC | CSAAGRERFFDEQYF
TRBJ2-6 | NA | few | TRBV19 | TGTGCCAGTAGTATGGGGGGGACACCCTCTGGGGCCAACGTCCTGACTTTC | CASSMGGTPSGANVLTF
TRBJ2-2 | TRBD2 | few | TRBV12-3/TRBV12-4 | TGTGCCAGCAGGGGACTAGCGGGAGAGGCCTCGAACACCGGGGAGCTGTTTTTT | CASRGLAGEASNTGELFF
TRBJ2-1 | NA | few | TRBV9 | TGTGCCAGCAGCGTAGGCGGGACAAACAATGAGCAGTTCTTC | CASSVGGTNNEQFF
TRBJ2-2 | TRBD2 | NA | TRBV20-1 | TGCAGTGCCGTACATGGGACTAGGAACACCGGGGAGCTGTTTTTT | CSAVHGTRNTGELFF
TRBJ2-3 | TRBD1 | few | TRBV29-1 | TGCAGCGTTGAAGAGGGGTTGGGGGACAGTATATCGTACTGGGGGACGCAGTATTTT | CSVEEGLGDSISYWGTQYF
TRBJ2-1 | NA | many | TRBV7-3 | TGTGCCAGCAGCTTATCAGGGGGGGAACACCATGAGCAGTTCTTC | CASSLSGGEHHEQFF
TRBJ2-2 | TRBD1 | many | TRBV20-1 | TGCAGTGCCCTGGACAGGACAATCGGGGAGCTGTTTTTT | CSALDRTIGELFF
TRBJ2-7 | NA | NA | TRBV28 | TGTGCCAGCAACTCGGGGGACGGGACACCGTCCTACGAGCAGTACTTC | CASNSGDGTPSYEQYF